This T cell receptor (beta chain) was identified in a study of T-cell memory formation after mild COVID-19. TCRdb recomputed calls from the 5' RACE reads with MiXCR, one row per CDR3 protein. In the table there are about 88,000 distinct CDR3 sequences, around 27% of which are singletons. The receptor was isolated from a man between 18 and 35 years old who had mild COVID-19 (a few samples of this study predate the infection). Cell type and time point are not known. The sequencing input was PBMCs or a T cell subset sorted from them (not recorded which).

CDR3 bases: TGCAGCGTTGCGGGGTTGAACACTGAAGCTTTCTTT. Its translation: CSVAGLNTEAFF. This chain links TRBV29-1 with TRBJ1-1; D not certain. Between the trimmed V and J ends, which lost 4 bases and 0 bases, there was a span of 6 bases. This CDR3 spans 12 amino acids. Germline V gene lookup returns CDR1 SQVTM and CDR2 ANQGSEA.